This T cell receptor (beta chain) was sequenced in a study of blood T cell repertoires in COVID-19. The wider study: Sites in the United States, Italy and Spain provided acute and convalescent COVID-19 samples. From T cells, B-cell-depleted T cells, or PBMCs came the material, which was cDNA or gDNA.

In the original processing: Amplified reference gene primers provided the basis for estimating nucleated cell counts. Sequencing used immunoSEQ multiplex PCR; TCRdb keeps in-frame clones, though not all of them. That table is the source of V, J and clone size, and D and trimming were worked out from the DNA. The sample has 400,000 to 450,000 clones, approximately 88% seen once; the top ten hold over 10%. Seattle patients were enrolled while actively infected and followed longitudinally. The sequencing sample was made of peripheral blood. This receptor was obtained from a woman aged 45 to 65 with COVID-19, enrolled during active disease.

In nucleotides, the CDR3 is TGTGCCTGGAGTACCTCCGGGTCTGGAAACACCATATATTTT. This codes for CAWSTSGSGNTIYF. J is TRBJ1-3 and V is TRBV30, with no clear D. The CDR3 is made up of 14 amino acids. Trimming cost V 2 bases and J 1 base, with 9 bases left between them. Germline V lookup: CDR1 GTSNPN, CDR2 SVGIG (reference sequence).